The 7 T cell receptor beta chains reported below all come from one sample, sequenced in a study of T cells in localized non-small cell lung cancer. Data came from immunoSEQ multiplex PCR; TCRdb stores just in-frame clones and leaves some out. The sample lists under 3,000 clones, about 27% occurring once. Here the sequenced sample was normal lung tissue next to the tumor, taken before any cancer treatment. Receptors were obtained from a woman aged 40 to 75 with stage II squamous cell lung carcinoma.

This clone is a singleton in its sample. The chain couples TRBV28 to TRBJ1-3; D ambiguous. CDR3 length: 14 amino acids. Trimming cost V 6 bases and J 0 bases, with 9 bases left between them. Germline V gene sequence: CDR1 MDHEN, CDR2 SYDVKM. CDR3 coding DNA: TGTGCCAGCAGAGACCGTACCTCTGGAAACACCATATATTTT. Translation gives CASRDRTSGNTIYF.

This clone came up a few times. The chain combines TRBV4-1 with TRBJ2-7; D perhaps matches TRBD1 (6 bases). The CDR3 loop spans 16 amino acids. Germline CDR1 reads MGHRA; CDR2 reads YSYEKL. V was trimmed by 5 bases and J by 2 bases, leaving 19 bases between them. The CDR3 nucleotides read TGCGCCAGCAGCGGGGAACAGGGTCCAGGGGCCTACGAGCAGTACTTC. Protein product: CASSGEQGPGAYEQYF.

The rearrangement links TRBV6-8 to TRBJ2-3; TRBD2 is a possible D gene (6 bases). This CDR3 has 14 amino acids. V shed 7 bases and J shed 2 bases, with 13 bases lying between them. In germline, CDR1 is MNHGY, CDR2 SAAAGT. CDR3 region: CASTAGHPTDTQYF. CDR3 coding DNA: TGTGCCAGCACAGCGGGCCACCCCACAGATACGCAGTATTTT.

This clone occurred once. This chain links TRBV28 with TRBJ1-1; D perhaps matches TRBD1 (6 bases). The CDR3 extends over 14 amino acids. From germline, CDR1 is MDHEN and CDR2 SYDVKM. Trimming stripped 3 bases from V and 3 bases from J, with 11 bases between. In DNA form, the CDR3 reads TGTGCCAGCAGTTTTACGGGGGCGTACACTGAAGCTTTCTTT. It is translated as CASSFTGAYTEAFF.

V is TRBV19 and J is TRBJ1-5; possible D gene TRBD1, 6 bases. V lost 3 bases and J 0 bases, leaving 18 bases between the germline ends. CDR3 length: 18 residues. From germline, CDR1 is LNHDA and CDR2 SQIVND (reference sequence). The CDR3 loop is CASSMGGTSFFSNQPQHF. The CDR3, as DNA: TGTGCCAGTAGTATGGGCGGGACAAGTTTCTTTAGCAATCAGCCCCAGCATTTT.

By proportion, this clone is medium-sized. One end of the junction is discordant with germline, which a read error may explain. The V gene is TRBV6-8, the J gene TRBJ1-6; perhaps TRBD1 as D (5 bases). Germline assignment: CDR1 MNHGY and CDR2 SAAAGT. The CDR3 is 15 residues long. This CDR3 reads CASRPGASNNSPLHF. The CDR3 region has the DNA TGTGCCAGCAGGCCCGGGGCCTCCAATAATTCACCCCTCCACTTT.

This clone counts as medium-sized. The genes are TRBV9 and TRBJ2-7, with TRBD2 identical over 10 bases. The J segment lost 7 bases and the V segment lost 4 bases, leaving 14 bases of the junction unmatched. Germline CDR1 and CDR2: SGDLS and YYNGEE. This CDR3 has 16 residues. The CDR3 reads CASSPRTSGGFREQYF. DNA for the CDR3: TGTGCCAGCAGCCCCCGGACTAGCGGTGGCTTTCGTGAGCAGTACTTC. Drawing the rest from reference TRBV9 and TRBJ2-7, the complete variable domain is DSGVTQTPKHLITATGQRVTLRCSPRSGDLSVYWYQQSLDQGLQFLIQYYNGEERAKGNILERFSAQQFPDLHSELNLSSLELGDSALYFCASSPRTSGGFREQYFGPGTRLTVT.